Below are 15 T cell receptor beta chains sequenced from a single sample in a study of T cells after yellow fever vaccination. TCRdb re-derived calls from the 5' RACE reads in MiXCR, one entry per CDR3 protein. The sample holds around 340,000 distinct CDR3 sequences, under 15% seen once. This sample comprised CD4+ T cells sorted from PBMCs, obtained 15 days after the yellow fever booster vaccination. These receptors came from a man between 18 and 35 years old who received the YFV17D yellow fever vaccine.

The CDR3 DNA reads TGCAGTGCTAGAGCGGGGGGCGTGGAGGGCTACACCTTC. Translating it yields CSARAGGVEGYTF. This chain joins TRBV20-1 and TRBJ1-2; maybe TRBD1 (6 bases). This CDR3 spans 13 amino acids. Germline-derived CDR1 and CDR2 are DFQATT and SNEGSKA (reference sequence). Trimming left V 1 base short and J 8 bases short, with 14 bases between.

Many counts were recorded for this clonotype. V usage is TRBV7-9 and J usage is TRBJ1-2; D is unresolved. Germline V gene sequence: CDR1 SEHNR, CDR2 FQNEAQ (reference sequence). V was shortened by 1 base and J by 3 bases, with 12 bases between the two germline ends. The CDR3 covers 15 residues. This chain's CDR3 is CASSLGAGSDYGYTF. CDR3 sequence (DNA): TGTGCCAGCAGCTTAGGGGCAGGATCTGACTATGGCTACACCTTC.

This clonotype showed up just a few times. The V call is TRBV29-1, the J call TRBJ1-1; 7 nucleotides agree with TRBD1. CDR1 and CDR2 (germline): SQVTM, ANQGSEA. Losses at the gene ends were 5 bases for V and 5 bases for J; bases not matched to a gene: 11. The CDR3 is 14 amino acids. Here the CDR3 DNA reads TGCAGCGTTATGAGGGACAGTGGGGAGACTGAAGCTTTCTTT. It codes for CSVMRDSGETEAFF.

The table lists this clonotype with a few counts. This sequence joins TRBV5-1 and TRBJ2-1, with TRBD2 matching over 11 bases. Per germline, CDR1 SGHRS and CDR2 YFSETQ. Trimming cost V 4 bases and J 5 bases; bases outside gene matches: 11. The CDR3 runs to 17 residues. DNA for the CDR3: TGCGCCAGCAGCCGACAGCCTAGCGGGGGGACCGACAATGAGCAGTTCTTC. Translated, it gives CASSRQPSGGTDNEQFF.

Ten or more counts support this clonotype. The rearrangement joins TRBV2 to TRBJ2-7, with unresolved D. Germline V gene data show CDR1 as SNHLY and CDR2 as FYNNEI. There are 14 residues in the CDR3. V lost 11 bases and J 0 bases, leaving 17 bases between the germline ends. The CDR3 loop reads CAWPREDHSYEQYF. CDR3 in DNA: TGTGCCTGGCCACGTGAGGACCACTCCTACGAGCAGTACTTC.

This clonotype was seen more than once but under ten times. This sequence joins TRBV12-3 or TRBV12-4 and TRBJ2-1, with D possibly matching TRBD1 (6 bases). V gave up 6 bases and J gave up 10 bases, with 16 bases separating them. The CDR3 runs 13 residues. The CDR3 DNA follows: TGTGCCAGCAGCTTGATGACAGGAGAGGAGCAGTTCTTC. Its translation: CASSLMTGEEQFF.

A few counts support this clonotype. The chain is built from TRBV11-2 and TRBJ2-7; TRBD1 agrees at 11 bases. The CDR3 has 13 amino acids. With V trimmed by 11 bases and J by 1 base, 4 bases remained unmatched. The germline V gene encodes CDR1 SGHAT and CDR2 FQNNGV. The CDR3 loop reads CAGGTGGSYEQYF. CDR3 nucleotides: TGTGCCGGAGGGACAGGGGGGTCCTACGAGCAGTACTTC.

V and J are TRBV25-1 and TRBJ2-3; possibly TRBD2 for D (6 bases). The CDR3 extends over 14 amino acids. V lost 5 bases, J lost 3 bases, and 12 bases lay in between. CDR1 and CDR2 (germline): MGHDK, SYGVNS. CDR3 protein: CASSHTGRTDTQYF. The DNA of the CDR3 is TGTGCCAGCAGTCATACGGGGAGGACAGATACGCAGTATTTT.

The chain is built from TRBV19 and TRBJ2-1, with TRBD2 as a possible D gene (6 bases). The V end was cut by 6 bases, the J end by 0 bases, with 9 bases between. There are 14 residues in the CDR3. Looked up from germline, CDR1 is LNHDA and CDR2 is SQIVND (reference sequence). CDR3 nucleotide sequence: TGTGCCAGTAGACAGACTAGCTCCTACAATGAGCAGTTCTTC. It encodes CASRQTSSYNEQFF.

This clonotype has a handful of counts. The rearrangement uses TRBV4-1 and TRBJ1-3; possible D gene TRBD1, 6 bases. This CDR3 has 18 amino acids. Deletions cut 0 bases from V and 2 bases from J, with 17 bases between. CDR1 and CDR2 (germline): MGHRA, YSYEKL. Here the CDR3 DNA reads TGCGCCAGCAGCCAAGATCTGCCAGGGGCAGGCACTGGAAACACCATATATTTT. Translation gives CASSQDLPGAGTGNTIYF.

This clonotype was found a few times. The chain links TRBV4-1 to TRBJ1-5, with 7 bases matching TRBD1. The CDR3 consists of 17 residues. Germline CDR1 MGHRA, CDR2 YSYEKL. The V gene end was trimmed by 2 bases and the J gene end by 7 bases; junction bases not matched to a gene: 14. CDR3 nucleotides: TGCGCCAGCAGCCAAACTAGCCAGGGGGATTTGGGCCAGCCCCAGCATTTT. Protein: CASSQTSQGDLGQPQHF.

J is TRBJ2-4 and V is TRBV6-2 or TRBV6-3; perhaps D is TRBD1 or TRBD2 (5 bases each). CDR1 is MNHEY and CDR2 is SVGEGT in the germline V gene. This CDR3 has 16 amino acids. Trimming left V 2 bases short and J 3 bases short, with 14 bases between. The CDR3: CASSYRDRPFKNIQYF. In nucleotides, the CDR3 is TGTGCCAGCAGTTACAGGGACCGCCCTTTCAAAAACATTCAGTACTTC.

This clonotype was seen only a few times. The V gene is TRBV12-3 or TRBV12-4, the J gene TRBJ2-3; 16 bases map to TRBD2. V lost 5 bases and J lost 14; bases outside the gene matches: 7. The CDR3 has 14 residues. CDR3 sequence (DNA): TGTGCCAGCAGTCCCGGGACTAGCGGGGGGGCCGGGTATTTT. It yields the protein CASSPGTSGGAGYF.

This clonotype was seen a handful of times. The V and J genes are TRBV7-9 and TRBJ2-1; 7 nucleotides match TRBD2. Germline-derived CDR1 and CDR2 are SEHNR and FQNEAQ (reference sequence). The CDR3 sequence is 16 residues long. After removal of 7 bases from V and 3 bases from J, the junction contained 12 bases not matched to a gene. The CDR3 DNA sequence: TGTGCCAGCACCACGGGACTACCGGCCCTCTACAATGAGCAGTTCTTC. Translating it yields CASTTGLPALYNEQFF. The whole variable domain, filled in from reference TRBV7-9 and TRBJ2-1, reads DTGVSQNPRHKITKRGQNVTFRCDPISEHNRLYWYRQTLGQGPEFLTYFQNEAQLEKSRLLSDRFSAERPKGSFSTLEIQRTEQGDSAMYLCASTTGLPALYNEQFFGPGTRLTVL.

This clonotype was counted only a few times. The CDR3 DNA reads as TGTGCCAGCATCCCTCGGACAGGGGGAACCTACGAGCAGTACTTC. It encodes CASIPRTGGTYEQYF. The chain links TRBV25-1 to TRBJ2-7, with 10 bases aligning to TRBD1. Germline CDR1 and CDR2: MGHDK and SYGVNS. With V trimmed by 7 bases and J by 2 bases, 8 bases remained unmatched. The CDR3 covers 15 residues.